These 24 T cell receptor beta chains were sequenced from one sample in a study of blood T cells in healthy people across ages. The authors ran a second PCR of about 7 to 11 cycles using a sample-barcoded 5' primer and a J-beta primer mix. Each CDR3 protein gets one entry after TCRdb re-called the 5' RACE reads with MiXCR. The table has fewer than 700,000 distinct CDR3 sequences, around 48% seen once. Source material: blood. All receptors derive from a man older than 75 in good health.

This rearrangement joins TRBV6-2 or TRBV6-3 to TRBJ2-3; D perhaps matches TRBD2 (6 bases). CDR3 size: 15 residues. The V end lost 6 bases, the J end lost 6 bases, and 19 bases lay between the germline ends. The germline V gene encodes CDR1 MNHEY and CDR2 SVGEGT. The CDR3 bases are TGTGCCAGCAGCCCCGGTGGAGGTGGGGGGGATACGCAGTATTTT. Translating gives CASSPGGGGGDTQYF.

Of note for this clonotype: A junction boundary mismatches the germline segment, possibly from a read error. The V and J genes are TRBV29-1 and TRBJ2-1, with no clear D. CDR1 and CDR2 (germline): SQVTM, ANQGSEA. The CDR3 is 12 amino acids. The CDR3 loop reads CCVPLLNNEQFF. The CDR3 region has the DNA TGCTGCGTCCCCCTCCTCAACAATGAGCAGTTCTTC.

This clonotype was observed at least ten times. The CDR3 nucleotides read TGTGCCAGCAGACAATCCCAGGGGAAGAACTATGGCTACACCTTC. Translation: CASRQSQGKNYGYTF. V gene TRBV6-5 combines with J gene TRBJ1-2, with D possibly TRBD1 on 6 matching bases. V dropped 6 bases and J dropped 2 bases, with 16 bases sitting between them. The CDR3 runs to 15 residues. Looked up from germline, CDR1 is MNHEY and CDR2 is SVGAGI.

There are a few counts of this clonotype. V gene TRBV5-1 combines with J gene TRBJ2-1, with TRBD2 identical over 8 bases. Germline CDR1 and CDR2: SGHRS and YFSETQ. V lost 0 bases and J lost 3; bases outside the gene matches: 2. The CDR3 is 15 residues long. The CDR3 region is CASSLGLAIYNEQFF. The CDR3 DNA sequence: TGCGCCAGCAGCTTGGGACTAGCGATCTACAATGAGCAGTTCTTC. The full variable domain, its missing parts supplied by reference TRBV5-1 and TRBJ2-1, is KAGVTQTPRYLIKTRGQQVTLSCSPISGHRSVSWYQQTPGQGLQFLFEYFSETQRNKGNFPGRFSGRQFSNSRSEMNVSTLELGDSALYLCASSLGLAIYNEQFFGPGTRLTVL.

The rearrangement uses TRBV30 and TRBJ2-1; TRBD2 is a possible D gene (6 bases). This CDR3 spans 14 amino acids. The germline gives CDR1 GTSNPN, CDR2 SVGIG (reference sequence). V was clipped by 6 bases and J by 0 bases, with 12 bases between them. The CDR3 bases are TGTGCCTGCCATAGCGGTTACTCCTACAATGAGCAGTTCTTC. It specifies CACHSGYSYNEQFF.

To note about this clonotype: Germline and junction disagree at one end, which may indicate a read error. The V call is TRBV20-1, the J call TRBJ2-3; 9 bases agree with TRBD2. The V gene's germline CDR1 is DFQATT and CDR2 SNEGSKA (reference sequence). The CDR3 consists of 15 residues. The CDR3 sequence: CSAPRVAGVTDTQNF. Here the CDR3 DNA reads TGCAGTGCTCCTCGGGTAGCGGGAGTGACAGATACGCAGAATTTT.

The chain joins TRBV5-4 to TRBJ2-1, with D tentatively TRBD2 (5 bases). CDR1 is SGHNT, CDR2 YYREEE, per germline (reference sequence). The CDR3 length is 14 residues. The V end lost 1 base, the J end lost 6 bases, and 11 bases lay between the germline ends. DNA of the CDR3: TGTGCCAGCAGCTTGAGACCTAGCAGCAATGAGCAGTTCTTC. Protein: CASSLRPSSNEQFF.

The V call is TRBV7-2, the J call TRBJ2-5, with 8 bases that match TRBD2. V was clipped by 4 bases and J by 11 bases; unmatched bases: 12. This CDR3 is built from 14 residues. Germline lookup yields CDR1 SGHTA and CDR2 FQGNSA. CDR3 nucleotides: TGTGCCAGCAGCTCACCTGGGGAGCGGGGGTTTCAGTACTTC. Translation gives CASSSPGERGFQYF.

The chain joins TRBV5-6 to TRBJ1-4, with D hard to call. Germline loops: CDR1 SGHDT, CDR2 YYEEEE. V was pared by 4 bases and J by 12 bases, with 19 bases between. This CDR3 is 14 amino acids long. The CDR3 reads CASSRRSPLGELFF. For the CDR3, the DNA is TGTGCCAGCAGCCGTCGGTCCCCCCTTGGGGAACTGTTTTTT. Complete variable domain (other parts from reference TRBV5-6 and TRBJ1-4): DAGVTQSPTHLIKTRGQQVTLRCSPKSGHDTVSWYQQALGQGPQFIFQYYEEEERQRGNFPDRFSGHQFPNYSSELNVNALLLGDSALYLCASSRRSPLGELFFGSGTQLSVL.

The V and J genes are TRBV6-2 or TRBV6-3 and TRBJ1-5; D remains unclear. The germline gives CDR1 MNHEY, CDR2 SVGEGT. V shed 4 bases and J shed 15 bases, with 19 bases lying between them. The CDR3 is 13 amino acids. The CDR3 reads CASSSTPYTRRHF. DNA of the CDR3: TGTGCCAGCAGTTCCACCCCATACACGCGCCGGCATTTT.

The CDR3 spells CASSQSLDTSYNEQFF. The CDR3 region has the DNA TGCGCCAGCAGCCAATCGCTAGACACCAGCTACAATGAGCAGTTCTTC. V and J are TRBV4-3 and TRBJ2-1, with unresolved D. The CDR3 is 16 amino acids. Germline CDR1 LGHNA, CDR2 YSLEER. The V end lost 2 bases, the J end lost 3 bases, and 14 bases lay between the germline ends.

The chain uses TRBV9 and TRBJ1-6, with D hard to call. Trimming left V 4 bases short and J 2 bases short, with 13 bases between. The CDR3 spans 16 residues. CDR1 is SGDLS and CDR2 is YYNGEE in the germline V gene. The CDR3 protein is CASSSEGAAYNSPLHF. The DNA of the CDR3 is TGTGCCAGCAGCTCCGAGGGTGCTGCCTATAATTCACCCCTCCACTTT.

This chain joins TRBV7-8 and TRBJ2-7; D not certain. The length of the CDR3 is 12 residues. CDR1 and CDR2 from the germline V gene are SGHVS and FQNEAQ. Trimming took 2 bases from V and 6 from J, leaving 8 bases between them. The CDR3 region has the DNA TGTGCCAGCAGCTTATTGGAATCCGAGCAGTACTTC. Its translation: CASSLLESEQYF.

The chain uses TRBV7-8 and TRBJ1-1; 7 nucleotides match TRBD1. Germline CDR1 is SGHVS and CDR2 is FQNEAQ. Trimming took 7 bases from V and 0 from J; bases not matched to a gene: 8. The CDR3 is 15 amino acids. CDR3 in amino acids: CASTRTGAMNTEAFF. CDR3 coding DNA: TGTGCCAGCACCAGAACAGGGGCCATGAACACTGAAGCTTTCTTT. Combining the CDR3 with reference TRBV7-8 and TRBJ1-1 gives the whole variable domain GAGVSQSPRYKVAKRGQDVALRCDPISGHVSLFWYQQALGQGPEFLTYFQNEAQLDKSGLPSDRFFAERPEGSVSTLKIQRTQQEDSAVYLCASTRTGAMNTEAFFGQGTRLTVV.

The chain carries TRBV20-1 and TRBJ2-1; TRBD2 aligns across 11 bases. The CDR3 has 15 residues. With 6 bases clipped from V and 0 bases from J, the junction kept 4 bases outside the gene matches. Germline V gene sequence: CDR1 DFQATT, CDR2 SNEGSKA (reference sequence). The CDR3 DNA reads TGCAGTGCAATGGGACTAGCGGCCTCCTACAATGAGCAGTTCTTC. Amino acids: CSAMGLAASYNEQFF.

This rearrangement joins TRBV12-3 or TRBV12-4 to TRBJ2-7; 8 bases line up with TRBD2. V was pared by 3 bases and J by 7 bases, with 11 bases of the junction left unmatched. The CDR3 runs to 15 residues. The CDR3 nucleotides read TGTGCCAGCAGTTTGTTCAGCGGGAGACTCGGGGAGCAGTACTTC. Translated, it gives CASSLFSGRLGEQYF.

The chain carries TRBV4-1 and TRBJ2-3; D uncertain. There are 15 residues in the CDR3. Germline CDR1 is MGHRA and CDR2 is YSYEKL. V was cut by 2 bases and J by 0 bases, with 9 bases left in between. The CDR3 bases are TGCGCCAGCAGCCAAACGCAGGTTAGCACAGATACGCAGTATTTT. Translation: CASSQTQVSTDTQYF.

Concerning this clonotype: The junction shows a germline mismatch at one end, possibly a read error. The chain combines TRBV29-1 with TRBJ1-2; a possible D gene is TRBD1 (5 bases). Germline CDR1 is SQVTM and CDR2 is ANQGSEA. This CDR3 contains 14 residues. The CDR3 sequence is CSVSVGLANYGHTF. The CDR3 DNA sequence: TGCAGCGTCTCGGTGGGGCTAGCTAACTATGGCCACACCTTC.

A word on this clonotype: A much larger clone differs by one base, so this may be a read error. The J gene is TRBJ1-5, the V gene TRBV6-6, with 10 bases identical to TRBD1. The CDR3 loop spans 14 amino acids. Germline V lookup: CDR1 MNHNY, CDR2 SVGAGI (reference sequence). The CDR3 sequence is CASSPGTGVQSQHF. The CDR3 coding sequence is TGTGCCAGCAGCCCCGGGACAGGGGTTCAGTCCCAGCATTTT.

This sequence joins TRBV4-2 and TRBJ1-1; D not resolved. Trimming took off 0 bases at V and 3 bases at J, with 11 bases between the two ends. The CDR3 loop spans 15 amino acids. The germline V gene encodes CDR1 LGHNA and CDR2 YNFKEQ. CDR3 in amino acids: CASSQERSQDTEAFF. CDR3 sequence (DNA): TGTGCCAGCAGCCAAGAGCGCAGCCAGGACACTGAAGCTTTCTTT.

The chain combines TRBV6-4 with TRBJ1-2, with D unresolved. The CDR3 contains 13 residues. V was clipped by 6 bases and J by 3 bases, with 11 bases between them. Germline V gene sequence: CDR1 MRHNA, CDR2 SNTAGT. The CDR3 protein is CASRGSGDYGYTF. CDR3 DNA: TGTGCCAGCAGAGGATCGGGCGACTATGGCTACACCTTC.

A remark on this clonotype: It may be a read error: a sequence one base away is much more abundant. The chain carries TRBV6-6 and TRBJ2-3; D may be TRBD2 (5 bases). Germline CDR1 MNHNY, CDR2 SVGAGI (reference sequence). This CDR3 has 15 amino acids. The V gene lost 8 bases and the J gene lost 2 bases, with 17 bases spanning the gap. CDR3 sequence reads: CASGETGMNTDTQYF. The CDR3 DNA reads as TGTGCCAGCGGTGAGACCGGGATGAACACAGATACGCAGTATTTT.

This clonotype was seen a few times. A junction boundary mismatches the germline segment, possibly from a read error. The V call is TRBV6-5, the J call TRBJ2-6, with no clear D. This CDR3 has 14 amino acids. Germline CDR1 reads MNHEY; CDR2 reads SVGAGI. The CDR3 region is CTSSISSGANVLTF. The CDR3 DNA reads TGTACCAGCAGCATAAGCTCTGGGGCCAACGTCCTGACTTTC.

This clonotype has just a few counts. This chain connects TRBV7-3 to TRBJ2-3, with TRBD2 identical over 14 bases. This CDR3 comprises 14 residues. V gave up 5 bases and J gave up 12 bases; unmatched junction bases: 7. Germline V gene sequence: CDR1 SGHTA, CDR2 FQGTGA. CDR3 DNA: TGTGCCAGCAGCGTGGGGACTAGCGGGGGCCCCCAGTATTTT. Protein: CASSVGTSGGPQYF. The complete variable domain, with remaining parts taken from reference TRBV7-3 and TRBJ2-3, reads GAGVSQTPSNKVTEKGKYVELRCDPISGHTALYWYRQSLGQGPEFLIYFQGTGAADDSGLPNDRFFAVRPEGSVSTLKIQRTERGDSAVYLCASSVGTSGGPQYFGPGTRLTVL.